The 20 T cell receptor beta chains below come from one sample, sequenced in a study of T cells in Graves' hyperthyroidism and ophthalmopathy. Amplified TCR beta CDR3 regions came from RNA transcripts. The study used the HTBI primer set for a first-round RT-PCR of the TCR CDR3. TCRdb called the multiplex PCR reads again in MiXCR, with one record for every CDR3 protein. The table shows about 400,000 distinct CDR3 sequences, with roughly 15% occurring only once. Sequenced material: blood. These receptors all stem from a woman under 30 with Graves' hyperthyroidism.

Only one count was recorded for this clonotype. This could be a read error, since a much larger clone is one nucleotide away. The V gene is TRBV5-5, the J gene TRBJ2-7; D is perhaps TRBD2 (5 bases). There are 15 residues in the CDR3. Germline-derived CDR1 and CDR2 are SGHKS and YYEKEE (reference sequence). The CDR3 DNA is TGTGCCAGCAGCTTGGCCCTAAGAGCTGACTACGGGCAGTACTTC. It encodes CASSLALRADYGQYF.

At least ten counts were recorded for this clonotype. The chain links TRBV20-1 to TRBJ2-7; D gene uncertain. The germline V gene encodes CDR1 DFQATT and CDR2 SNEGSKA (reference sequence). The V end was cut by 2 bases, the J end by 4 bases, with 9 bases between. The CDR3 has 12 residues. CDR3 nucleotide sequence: TGCAGTGCTAGAAGACCTTTTTACGAGCAGTACTTC. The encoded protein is CSARRPFYEQYF.

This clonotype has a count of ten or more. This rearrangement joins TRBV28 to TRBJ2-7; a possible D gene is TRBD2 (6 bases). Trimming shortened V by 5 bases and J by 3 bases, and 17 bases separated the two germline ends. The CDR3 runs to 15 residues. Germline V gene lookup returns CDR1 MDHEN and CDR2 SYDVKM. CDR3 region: CASSEPGLPDYEQYF. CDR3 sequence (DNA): TGTGCCAGCAGTGAACCGGGACTCCCCGACTACGAGCAGTACTTC.

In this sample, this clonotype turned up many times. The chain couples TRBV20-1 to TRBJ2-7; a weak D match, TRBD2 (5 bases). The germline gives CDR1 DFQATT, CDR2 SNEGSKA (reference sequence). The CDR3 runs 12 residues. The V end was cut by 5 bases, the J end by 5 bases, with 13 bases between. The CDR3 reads CSAGPTGDEQYF. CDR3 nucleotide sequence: TGCAGTGCTGGCCCCACCGGGGACGAGCAGTACTTC.

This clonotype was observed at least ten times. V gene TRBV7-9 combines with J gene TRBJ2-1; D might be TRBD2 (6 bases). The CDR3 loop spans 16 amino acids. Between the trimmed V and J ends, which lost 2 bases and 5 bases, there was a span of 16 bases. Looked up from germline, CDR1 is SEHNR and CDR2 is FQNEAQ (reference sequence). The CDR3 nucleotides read TGTGCCAGCAGCTTAAACTTGAGGGAGGTGAACAATGAGCAGTTCTTC. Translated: CASSLNLREVNNEQFF.

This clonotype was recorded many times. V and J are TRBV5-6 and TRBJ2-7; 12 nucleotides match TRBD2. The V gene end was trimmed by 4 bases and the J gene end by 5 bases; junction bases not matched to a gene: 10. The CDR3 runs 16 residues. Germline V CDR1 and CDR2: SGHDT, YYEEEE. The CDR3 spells CASSRPTSGRSHEQYF. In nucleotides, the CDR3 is TGTGCCAGCAGCCGACCGACTAGCGGGAGATCCCACGAGCAGTACTTC.

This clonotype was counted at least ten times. The CDR3, as DNA: TGTGCCAGCACAGGGACTAGCGGGAGTAAAGGAGTGTACACAGATACGCAGTATTTT. Translating it yields CASTGTSGSKGVYTDTQYF. The chain combines TRBV12-3 or TRBV12-4 with TRBJ2-3; 14 nucleotides line up with TRBD2. CDR3 length equals 19 residues. V trimming: 7 bases; J trimming: 2 bases; junction bases outside the gene matches: 14.

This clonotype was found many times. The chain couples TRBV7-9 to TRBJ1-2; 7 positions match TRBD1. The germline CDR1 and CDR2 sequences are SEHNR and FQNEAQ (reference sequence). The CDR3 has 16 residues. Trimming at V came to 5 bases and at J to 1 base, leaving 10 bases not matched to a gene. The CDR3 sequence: CASSRTVTGSNYGYTF. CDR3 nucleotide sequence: TGTGCCAGCAGCCGTACCGTGACAGGGAGTAACTATGGCTACACCTTC.

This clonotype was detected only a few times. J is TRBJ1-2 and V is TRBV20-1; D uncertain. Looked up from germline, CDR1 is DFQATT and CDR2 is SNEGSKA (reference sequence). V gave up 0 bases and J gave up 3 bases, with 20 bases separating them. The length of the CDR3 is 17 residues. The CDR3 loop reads CSARDSLAVTEDYGYTF. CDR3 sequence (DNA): TGCAGTGCTAGAGATTCTCTGGCAGTCACAGAGGACTATGGCTACACCTTC.

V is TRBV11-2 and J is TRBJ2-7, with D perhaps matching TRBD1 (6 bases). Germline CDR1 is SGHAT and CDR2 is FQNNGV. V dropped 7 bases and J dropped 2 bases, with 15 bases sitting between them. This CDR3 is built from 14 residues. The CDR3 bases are TGTGCCAGCAACCTGAACAGGGCTCCCTACGAGCAGTACTTC. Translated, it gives CASNLNRAPYEQYF.

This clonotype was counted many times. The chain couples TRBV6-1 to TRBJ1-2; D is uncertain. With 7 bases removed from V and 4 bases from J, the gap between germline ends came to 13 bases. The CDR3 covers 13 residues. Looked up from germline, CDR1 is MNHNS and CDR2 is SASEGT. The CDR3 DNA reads TGTGCCAGCACCCAAGGGAGTTTCTATGGCTACACCTTC. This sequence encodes CASTQGSFYGYTF.

The CDR3 protein is CASSYSNVVLAGNSEYNEQFF. The CDR3 region has the DNA TGTGCCAGCAGTTACTCGAATGTGGTTCTAGCGGGTAACTCAGAATACAATGAGCAGTTCTTC. V is TRBV6-2 or TRBV6-3 and J is TRBJ2-1; 8 nucleotides agree with TRBD2. The CDR3 has 21 residues. V gave up 0 bases and J gave up 4 bases; unmatched junction bases: 20. The V gene's germline CDR1 is MNHEY and CDR2 SVGEGT.

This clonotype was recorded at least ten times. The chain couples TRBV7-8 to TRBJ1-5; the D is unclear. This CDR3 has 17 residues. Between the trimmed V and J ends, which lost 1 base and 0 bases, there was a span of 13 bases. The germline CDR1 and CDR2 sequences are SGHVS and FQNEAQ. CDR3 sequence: CASSLGTGTDSNQPQHF. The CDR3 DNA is TGTGCCAGCAGCTTAGGTACGGGCACCGATAGCAATCAGCCCCAGCATTTT.

The CDR3 here is CASSLEGAIQETQYF. The CDR3 DNA sequence: TGTGCCAGCAGTTTAGAAGGAGCAATCCAAGAGACCCAGTACTTC. The chain recombines TRBV12-3 or TRBV12-4 with TRBJ2-5, with D unclear. The length of the CDR3 is 15 residues. With 1 base removed from V and 1 base from J, the gap between germline ends came to 10 bases.

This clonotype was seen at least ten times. The CDR3 coding sequence is TGTGCCAGCAGTTTAGTCGTGACTAGCGGGAGGGGATTTTTGGAGACCCAGTACTTC. Translating gives CASSLVVTSGRGFLETQYF. The rearrangement links TRBV12-3 or TRBV12-4 to TRBJ2-5; TRBD2 matches 14 bases. The J segment lost 5 bases and the V segment lost 1 base, leaving 12 bases of the junction unmatched. The CDR3 covers 19 residues.

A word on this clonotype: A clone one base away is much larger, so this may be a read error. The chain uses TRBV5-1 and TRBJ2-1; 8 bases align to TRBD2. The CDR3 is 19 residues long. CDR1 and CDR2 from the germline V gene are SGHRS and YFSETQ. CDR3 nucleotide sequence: TGCGCCAGCAGCTTGCCTAGTTTGGGGAGCGGGAGCTCCCACAATGAGCAGTTCTTC. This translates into CASSLPSLGSGSSHNEQFF.

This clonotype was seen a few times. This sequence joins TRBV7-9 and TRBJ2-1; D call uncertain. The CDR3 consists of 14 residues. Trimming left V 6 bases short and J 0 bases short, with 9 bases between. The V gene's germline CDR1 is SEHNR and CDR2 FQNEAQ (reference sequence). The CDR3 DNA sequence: TGTGCCAGCAGGTCAACTAACTCCTACAATGAGCAGTTCTTC. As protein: CASRSTNSYNEQFF. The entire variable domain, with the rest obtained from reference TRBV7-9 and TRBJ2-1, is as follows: DTGVSQNPRHKITKRGQNVTFRCDPISEHNRLYWYRQTLGQGPEFLTYFQNEAQLEKSRLLSDRFSAERPKGSFSTLEIQRTEQGDSAMYLCASRSTNSYNEQFFGPGTRLTVL.

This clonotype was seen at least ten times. The CDR3: CASSLRAGQGSGYGYTF. The CDR3 bases are TGTGCCAGCAGCCTCCGTGCCGGACAGGGTTCTGGCTATGGCTACACCTTC. This chain joins TRBV11-2 and TRBJ1-2; 8 bases are shared with TRBD1. In germline, CDR1 is SGHAT, CDR2 FQNNGV. CDR3 length: 17 residues. V was clipped by 5 bases and J by 4 bases; unmatched bases: 15.

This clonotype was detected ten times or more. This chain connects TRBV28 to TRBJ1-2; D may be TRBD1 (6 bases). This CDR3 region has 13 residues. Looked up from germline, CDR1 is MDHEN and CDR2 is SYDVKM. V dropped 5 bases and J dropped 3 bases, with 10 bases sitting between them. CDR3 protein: CASSQGYHYGYTF. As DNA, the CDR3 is TGTGCCAGCAGTCAGGGGTATCACTATGGCTACACCTTC.

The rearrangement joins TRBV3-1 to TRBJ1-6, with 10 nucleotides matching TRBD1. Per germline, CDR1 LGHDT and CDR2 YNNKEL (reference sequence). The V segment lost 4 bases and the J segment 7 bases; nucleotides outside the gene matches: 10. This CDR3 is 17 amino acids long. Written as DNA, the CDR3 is TGTGCCAGCAGCCTCCCCGGGACAGGGGTCGGGAATTCACCCCTCCACTTT. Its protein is CASSLPGTGVGNSPLHF.